These T cell receptor beta chains were read from a single sample in a study of CD8+ T cells in alopecia areata. TCRdb's copy holds only in-frame clones and misses some; the assay was immunoSEQ multiplex PCR. This table holds some 200,000 clones, about three fifths found once. The material was CD4+ T cells sorted from blood, obtained at week 24, from a patient treated with tofacitinib. These receptors were obtained from a human donor with alopecia areata. Each CDR3 is given with its conserved first and last residue. D genes are given only for firm matches. The size field is filled for only some rows; it gives once, few, many or a size class.

-	TRBV9	-	TRBJ2-1	TGTGCCAGCAGCGTAGCGGGCAGTAACAATGAGCAGTTCTTC	CASSVAGSNNEQFF
-	TRBV28	TRBD1	TRBJ2-3	TGTGCCAGCAGTGATCCGGGACAGGGGGATCTAGATACGCAGTATTTT	CASSDPGQGDLDTQYF
few	TRBV7-8	-	TRBJ2-1	TGTGCCAGCAGCTTAGTTGAGCGGACCTACAATGAGCAGTTCTTC	CASSLVERTYNEQFF
-	TRBV15	-	TRBJ2-3	TGTGCCACCAGCAACGGACTTAGCACAGATACGCAGTATTTT	CATSNGLSTDTQYF
-	TRBV9	-	TRBJ1-6	TGTGCCAGCAGCGTAGCCTACAGCTATAATTCACCCCTCCACTTT	CASSVAYSYNSPLHF
-	TRBV5-4	-	TRBJ2-1	TGCGCCAGCAGCCAAGAACGGGGGCGCGAGCAGTTCTTC	CASSQERGREQFF
-	TRBV30	-	TRBJ1-5	TGTGCCTGGAGTACAGGAGTGAATCAGCCCCAGCATTTT	CAWSTGVNQPQHF
-	TRBV7-3	TRBD1	TRBJ1-1	TGTGCCAGCAGCTTTAGTCAGGGGGCAAACACTGAAGCTTTCTTT	CASSFSQGANTEAFF
few	TRBV5-8	-	TRBJ1-5	TGTGCCAGCAGCTTAACTGGGACCGACTTTCAGCCCCAGCATTTT	CASSLTGTDFQPQHF
-	TRBV9	TRBD1	TRBJ2-1	TGTGCCAGCAGCGTTCTTTCAGGGGGCTCAGGAAGCTCCTACAATGAGCAGTTCTTC	CASSVLSGGSGSSYNEQFF
-	TRBV9	-	TRBJ1-1	TGTGCCAGCAGCGTAGAGCCGAACACTGAAGCTTTCTTT	CASSVEPNTEAFF
-	TRBV29-1	-	TRBJ1-1	TGCAGCGTCGCCAGGGATTTAGGCACTGAAGCTTTCTTT	CSVARDLGTEAFF
-	TRBV29-1	TRBD1	TRBJ1-3	TGCAGCGTCTACAGGGGGAGTGGAAACACCATATATTTT	CSVYRGSGNTIYF
-	TRBV27	-	TRBJ2-7	TGTGCCAGCAGTTTGTGGGGACGCTCCTACGAGCAGTACTTC	CASSLWGRSYEQYF
-	TRBV7-9	TRBD1	TRBJ2-1	TGTGCCAGCAGCTTAGCGTCCGGGACAGGGATCGACAATGAGCAGTTCTTC	CASSLASGTGIDNEQFF
-	TRBV9	TRBD2	TRBJ2-1	TGTGCCAGCAGCGTTAGCGGGAGTTCATCCAATGAGCAGTTCTTC	CASSVSGSSSNEQFF
-	TRBV9	-	TRBJ1-1	TGTGCCAGCAGCGTGGGAGGCTACACTGAAGCTTTCTTT	CASSVGGYTEAFF
-	TRBV29-1	-	TRBJ2-7	TGCAGCGTCACGACTAGGCCTCCCTACGAGCAGTACTTC	CSVTTRPPYEQYF
once	TRBV9	-	TRBJ2-7	TGTGCCAGCAGCGTAGATGGGGCAGCCCTTGGCGAGCAGTACTTC	CASSVDGAALGEQYF
-	TRBV5-1	-	TRBJ2-5	TGCGCCAGCAGCTCCGGGACGATCCAAGAGACCCAGTACTTC	CASSSGTIQETQYF
-	TRBV25-1	-	TRBJ2-3	TGTGCCAGCAGTGAATTCGGGTTCTACACAGATACGCAGTATTTT	CASSEFGFYTDTQYF
-	TRBV2	-	TRBJ2-7	TGTGCCAGCTTGTACCGGGACACAGCCTACGAGCAGTACTTC	CASLYRDTAYEQYF
-	TRBV5-1	TRBD2	TRBJ2-2	TGCGCCAGCAGCCTGTCGGGGGGGCCCACCGGGGAGCTGTTTTTT	CASSLSGGPTGELFF
-	TRBV5-6	-	TRBJ2-7	TGTGCCAGCAGCTTTCGCGGCGGGGACGACGAGCAGTACTTC	CASSFRGGDDEQYF
once	TRBV5-6	TRBD1	TRBJ1-1	TGTGCCAGCAGCGCCGGGACAGAGAATGCTGAAGCTTTCTTT	CASSAGTENAEAFF
-	TRBV6-8	-	TRBJ2-7	TGTGCCAGCAGAGGACAGTCGCACGAGCAGTACTTC	CASRGQSHEQYF
-	TRBV6-1	-	TRBJ2-7	TGTGCCAGCATGGGGGCTAGCGGTGCCTACGAGCAGTACTTC	CASMGASGAYEQYF
few	TRBV7-2	TRBD2	TRBJ2-3	TGTGCCAGCAGCTTAGGTAGCGGGGGAATCACAGATACGCAGTATTTT	CASSLGSGGITDTQYF
-	TRBV30	-	TRBJ2-5	TGTGCCTGGAGTGTACTGGAGACCCAGTACTTC	CAWSVLETQYF
few	TRBV21-1	-	TRBJ2-1	TGTGCCAGCAGCAAAGTCGGGAGAAGGGATGAGCAGTTCTTC	CASSKVGRRDEQFF
-	TRBV20-1	-	TRBJ1-4	TGCAGTGGCCCAACTAATGAAAAACTGTTTTTT	CSGPTNEKLFF